Following are 20 T cell receptor beta chains from one sample sequenced in a study of monozygotic twins with cystic fibrosis. Sequenced by immunoSEQ multiplex PCR; TCRdb stores in-frame clones only, minus some. The sample holds under 10,000 clones, around 98% seen once. What was sequenced was blood. Receptors originate from a girl aged 2-10 years with cystic fibrosis.

The J gene is TRBJ1-2, the V gene TRBV2; 8 bases line up with TRBD1. CDR3 length: 15 residues. CDR1 and CDR2 (germline): SNHLY, FYNNEI. J gave up 3 bases and V 7 bases, and 10 bases lay outside the gene matches. The CDR3 sequence is CASILNRGFDYGYTF. CDR3 DNA: TGTGCCAGCATACTGAACAGGGGGTTTGACTATGGCTACACCTTC.

The CDR3 reads CASCGQPQHF. CDR3 DNA sequence: TGTGCCAGCTGTGGTCAGCCCCAGCATTTT. This chain uses TRBV27 with TRBJ1-5; D not resolved. Germline lookup yields CDR1 MNHEY and CDR2 SMNVEV (reference sequence). The V and J ends lost 8 bases and 6 bases respectively, with 5 bases between them. This CDR3 has 10 residues.

The chain combines TRBV28 with TRBJ1-1, with 7 bases aligning to TRBD1. Germline V gene sequence: CDR1 MDHEN, CDR2 SYDVKM. V shed 4 bases and J 1 base; nucleotides not matched to a gene: 3. The CDR3 contains 14 residues. This CDR3 reads CASSSPGGNTEAFF. CDR3 DNA sequence: TGTGCCAGCAGTTCCCCAGGGGGGAACACTGAAGCTTTCTTT.

CDR3 in amino acids: CASSLHRDSQETQYF. The CDR3 nucleotides read TGCGCCAGCAGCCTCCACAGGGACAGCCAAGAGACCCAGTACTTC. The chain uses TRBV4-3 and TRBJ2-5; 7 nucleotides agree with TRBD1. V was pared by 4 bases and J by 1 base, with 6 bases of the junction left unmatched. The CDR3 is made up of 15 amino acids. The V gene's germline CDR1 is LGHNA and CDR2 YSLEER.

The V gene is TRBV27, the J gene TRBJ2-7, with D unresolved. Germline V gene data show CDR1 as MNHEY and CDR2 as SMNVEV (reference sequence). The CDR3 has 15 residues. The V gene lost 3 bases and the J gene lost 2 bases, with 14 bases spanning the gap. In DNA, the CDR3 is TGTGCCAGCAGTTTTTTAGAGACAAGGACCTACGAGCAGTACTTC. This gives the protein CASSFLETRTYEQYF.

This clone was seen only once. This chain connects TRBV9 to TRBJ2-1; TRBD2 agrees at 11 bases. Germline loops: CDR1 SGDLS, CDR2 YYNGEE. V lost 0 bases to trimming and J lost 5 bases; unmatched junction nucleotides: 7. The CDR3 is 17 residues long. CDR3 protein: CASSVALVAGGDNEQFF. CDR3 sequence (DNA): TGTGCCAGCAGCGTAGCTCTTGTAGCGGGAGGGGACAATGAGCAGTTCTTC.

DNA for the CDR3: TGTGCCAGCAGTTTAAGTGGGACAGTTAGCAATCAGCCCCAGCATTTT. It codes for CASSLSGTVSNQPQHF. The chain uses TRBV27 and TRBJ1-5, with 7 bases fitting TRBD1. This CDR3 contains 16 residues. Germline trimming cut 2 bases from V and 0 bases from J; bases unmatched to any gene: 4. Germline V CDR1 and CDR2: MNHEY, SMNVEV (reference sequence).

V usage is TRBV11-3 and J usage is TRBJ2-1; D perhaps matches TRBD1 (6 bases). CDR3 length: 14 amino acids. Trimming pared 4 bases from V and 7 bases from J, leaving 14 bases between. The germline CDR1 and CDR2 sequences are SGHNT and YENEEA. The CDR3 DNA reads TGTGCCAGCAGCTCGCGGACAGCGCCAAATGAGCAGTTCTTC. Protein product: CASSSRTAPNEQFF.

The rearrangement uses TRBV5-1 and TRBJ2-5, with D perhaps assigned TRBD1 or TRBD2 (6 bases each). The CDR3 spans 17 residues. CDR1 is SGHRS, CDR2 YFSETQ, per germline. V was cut by 0 bases and J by 5 bases, with 20 bases left in between. CDR3 residues: CASSLAIPSGAGETQYF. CDR3 DNA sequence: TGCGCCAGCAGCTTGGCAATTCCATCGGGGGCTGGGGAGACCCAGTACTTC.

The J gene is TRBJ2-7, the V gene TRBV19, with a tentative D call TRBD1 (6 bases). CDR3 length equals 11 residues. Trimming shortened V by 5 bases and J by 6 bases, and 8 bases separated the two germline ends. CDR1 is LNHDA, CDR2 SQIVND, per germline (reference sequence). The CDR3 coding sequence is TGTGCCAGTAGTCAGGGGCCCGAGCAGTACTTC. It is translated as CASSQGPEQYF.

The chain uses TRBV27 and TRBJ2-3; the D gene is possibly TRBD2 (6 bases). The germline gives CDR1 MNHEY, CDR2 SMNVEV (reference sequence). V dropped 3 bases and J dropped 4 bases, with 20 bases sitting between them. This CDR3 region has 17 residues. CDR3 in amino acids: CASSFLSPSGVADTQYF. As DNA, the CDR3 is TGTGCCAGCAGTTTTTTATCCCCGTCGGGAGTAGCAGATACGCAGTATTTT.

CDR3 in DNA: TGTGCCAGCAGCACCGACTTACCGCCTGAGAGGGGATCCTACGAGCAGTACTTC. Protein: CASSTDLPPERGSYEQYF. The V and J genes are TRBV21-1 and TRBJ2-7. TRBV21-1 is an annotated pseudogene. This CDR3 spans 18 amino acids.

This clone is a singleton in its sample. The gene calls are TRBV2 and TRBJ1-1, with TRBD1 matching over 7 bases. The CDR3 contains 13 residues. Losses at the gene ends were 11 bases for V and 0 bases for J; bases not matched to a gene: 6. CDR1 is SNHLY and CDR2 is FYNNEI in the germline V gene. CDR3 sequence reads: CASYRGMNTEAFF. In nucleotides, the CDR3 is TGTGCCTCCTACAGGGGCATGAACACTGAAGCTTTCTTT. Filled out from reference TRBV2 and TRBJ1-1, the complete variable domain reads EPEVTQTPSHQVTQMGQEVILRCVPISNHLYFYWYRQILGQKVEFLVSFYNNEISEKSEIFDDQFSVERPDGSNFTLKIRSTKLEDSAMYFCASYRGMNTEAFFGQGTRLTVV.

This chain links TRBV5-4 with TRBJ2-7; D is possibly TRBD2 (5 bases). Germline values: CDR1 SGHNT, CDR2 YYREEE (reference sequence). V shed 3 bases and J shed 2 bases, with 15 bases lying between them. There are 15 residues in the CDR3. CDR3 sequence reads: CASSSGSRSPYEQYF. The CDR3 DNA reads as TGTGCCAGCAGCTCGGGAAGTAGGTCACCCTACGAGCAGTACTTC. Using reference TRBV5-4 and TRBJ2-7 for the parts outside the CDR3, the full variable domain is ETGVTQSPTHLIKTRGQQVTLRCSSQSGHNTVSWYQQALGQGPQFIFQYYREEENGRGNFPPRFSGLQFPNYSSELNVNALELDDSALYLCASSSGSRSPYEQYFGPGTRLTVT.

This sequence joins TRBV21-1 and TRBJ2-4; the table's D call, TRBD1, has no DNA check behind it. TRBV21-1 is termed a pseudogene. There are 13 residues in the CDR3. The CDR3 region is CASTAQGENIQYF. CDR3 coding DNA: TGTGCCAGCACCGCCCAGGGGGAAAACATTCAGTACTTC.

The V and J genes are TRBV11-2 and TRBJ1-1, with a tentative D call TRBD1 (5 bases). Germline V gives CDR1 SGHAT, CDR2 FQNNGV. Between the trimmed V and J ends, which lost 5 bases and 4 bases, there was a span of 23 bases. The CDR3 extends over 17 amino acids. The CDR3 loop reads CASSPRFEGRRGTEAFF. In DNA form, the CDR3 reads TGTGCCAGCAGCCCCCGATTTGAGGGGAGAAGGGGCACTGAAGCTTTCTTT.

This sequence joins TRBV2 and TRBJ1-2; D might be TRBD1 (6 bases). V dropped 7 bases and J dropped 2 bases, with 14 bases sitting between them. The CDR3 has 14 amino acids. The V gene's germline CDR1 is SNHLY and CDR2 FYNNEI. The CDR3: CASIAGQLNYGYTF. The CDR3 DNA follows: TGTGCCAGCATTGCGGGACAATTGAACTATGGCTACACCTTC.

The chain joins TRBV6-5 to TRBJ1-1, with D perhaps TRBD1 (6 bases). V shed 4 bases and J shed 2 bases, with 11 bases lying between them. Germline-derived CDR1 and CDR2 are MNHEY and SVGAGI. The CDR3 has 14 residues. The CDR3 spells CASSWGGGNTEAFF. The DNA of the CDR3 is TGTGCCAGCAGTTGGGGCGGGGGCAACACTGAAGCTTTCTTT.

The chain uses TRBV11-2 and TRBJ1-1; D is unresolved. Germline CDR1 SGHAT, CDR2 FQNNGV. V was shortened by 0 bases and J by 0 bases, with 11 bases between the two germline ends. This CDR3 has 16 residues. The CDR3 coding sequence is TGTGCCAGCAGCTTAGATCCCTCCAGTTTGAACACTGAAGCTTTCTTT. Translation: CASSLDPSSLNTEAFF.

The V call is TRBV7-8, the J call TRBJ1-2; 9 positions agree with TRBD1. The ends lost 2 bases at V and 4 bases at J; junction bases unmatched: 14. This CDR3 is 18 amino acids long. Germline lookup yields CDR1 SGHVS and CDR2 FQNEAQ. The CDR3 here is CASSLRPGTGFGGYGYTF. The CDR3, as DNA: TGTGCCAGCAGCTTACGTCCCGGGACAGGGTTTGGCGGCTATGGCTACACCTTC.